This TCR beta chain was captured in a study of identical twins (dated by TCRdb to 2016 to 2017). Study-wide context: TCR alpha and beta repertoires from monozygotic twins, unrelated adults of various ages and cord blood were deep-sequenced to test whether fetal clonotypes persist. To rule out contamination, replicate twin experiments were performed at different times with different library preparation protocols. Overall study results and their limits: Compared with coincidental sharing between unrelated individuals, out-of-frame TCR alpha sequences shared between twins showed an excess of sequences with low generation probability. Recombination models systematically underestimated out-of-frame TCR alpha sharing in monozygotic twins but agreed with sharing between unrelated individuals. Zero-insertion analyses could be partly confounded by invariant T cells such as MAIT and iNKT, although diverse VJ usage argued against such confounding for most clonotypes. Fewer insertions were carried by abundant cord blood beta clonotypes; a weaker similar trend was observed in young adult naive repertoires, while no such trend was observed in memory repertoires. Excess twin sharing in beta out-of-frame sequences was weaker because fewer shared sequences lowered the signal-to-noise ratio. Because the same donors could not be followed over many years, conclusions were based on cross-sectional statistical analysis.

The CDR3 measures 15 amino acids from cysteine to phenylalanine. The entry retains the CDR3 DNA only, 45 bases that are in frame from base 1. The germline V gene gives CDR1 as SGHDT and CDR2 as YYEEEE. V is clipped by 1 base and J by 7 bases, and the sequence between their germline boundaries is 15 bases long. All donors were healthy Caucasians. Using Miltenyi CD45RO+ enrichment and human naive T-cell isolation kits, memory (CD45RO+) and naive T cells were isolated from PBMC. Library construction relied on 5' RACE. The sequencing machine was an Illumina HiSeq 2000. A universal primer binding site was added through template switching, and the final cDNA carried a unique molecular identifier so that TCR cDNA molecules could be counted accurately. Specific primers in the conserved constant-segment region were used to synthesize first-strand cDNA for the TCR alpha and beta chains. To control for contamination, every cDNA library was double barcoded, receiving both a SMART-Mk sample barcode and Illumina barcodes. TruSeq adapter sequences and Illumina sample barcodes were added in two successive PCR steps. Sequencing of the TCR alpha and beta cDNA libraries was done on the Illumina HiSeq platform using custom primers. As for the original processing: Unique molecular identifiers were extracted from raw reads with MiGEC, and CDR3 positions were determined with MiXCR. For each individual, recombination models were inferred using an EM algorithm with the repgenHMM and IGoR tools. Shared clonotype analysis was performed with the tcR package in R, normalizing sharing by the product of cloneset sizes. To study raw recombination without the effects of thymic and clonal selection, out-of-frame nonproductive sequences were analyzed. TCRdb's own reprocessing of the public reads used fastp at Q25 and MiXCR and kept productive beta chains. Identical CDR3 protein sequences are pooled into one entry, listed with their most common genes and DNA. Clone size and V and J calls follow TCRdb, not the original study. This sample has fewer than 250,000 distinct CDR3 sequences in its table, and roughly a tenth of those were observed once. The ten largest clones capture 4.5% to 5.5% of the sample.

This clonotype was counted between two and nine times. Its antigen is unknown. The sample holds no much larger clone one base away, and base qualities are not on file. This sequence uses TRBV5-6 and TRBJ1-5; no D gene is confidently identified. Sequencing was carried out using memory (CD45RO+) T cells sorted from blood. The cell subset or site label of this sample denotes: CD45RO+ enriched T cells. This receptor was obtained from a woman under 30 in good health. The nucleotide sequence is TGTGCCAGCAGCTTGAGGCTAGGAGAAGGGCAGCCCCAGCATTTT. Protein translation: CASSLRLGEGQPQHF.